This T cell receptor (beta chain) appears in the sequencing data of a study of T cell responses to AZD1222 COVID-19 vaccine. Regarding this clone: Its target is not known.

Only in-frame clones appear in the TCRdb table, and some are missing; sequencing was by immunoSEQ multiplex PCR. Here the sample spans approximately 140,000 clones, 90% being singletons. Study observations and caveats: Mapped onto spike, vaccine-associated CD4 TCRs spanned it and were dominant at 160-218 and 743-854. Clonal diversity was possibly underestimated, and white British individuals and females predominated among donors.

The receptor comes from an adult who received the AZD1222 COVID-19 vaccine. The sample in question was peripheral blood, obtained 28 days after the second AZD1222 dose.

The CDR3 spells CASSSRQGDYNEQFF. DNA of the CDR3: TGTGCCAGCAGTTCCCGACAGGGGGACTACAATGAGCAGTTCTTC. V gene TRBV27 combines with J gene TRBJ2-1; TRBD1 agrees at 9 bases. Trimming at V came to 4 bases and at J to 3 bases, leaving 4 bases not matched to a gene. This CDR3 has 15 amino acids. The V gene's germline CDR1 is MNHEY and CDR2 SMNVEV (reference sequence).